This passage covers 18 T cell receptor beta chains from one sample sequenced in a study of sequential checkpoint blockade in melanoma. The method was immunoSEQ multiplex PCR; TCRdb's version includes in-frame clones alone and lacks a portion of them. Found here are about 22,000 clones, around 70% of them singletons; the top ten hold about 19%. The treatment denotes: randomized to nivolumab then ipilimumab (arm A) or the reverse (arm B). Specimen: CD8+ T cells sorted from blood (inferred from file names), collected from a patient given nivolumab and ipilimumab in sequence. These receptors were collected from a human donor with melanoma.

CDR3 sequence: CASSQSLWSGGTDTQYF. The CDR3 DNA is TGTGCCAGCAGCCAATCTTTGTGGTCAGGGGGAACGGATACGCAGTATTTT. V gene TRBV4-2 combines with J gene TRBJ2-3, with 7 bases fitting TRBD1. With 2 bases clipped from V and 6 bases from J, the junction kept 14 bases outside the gene matches. From germline, CDR1 is LGHNA and CDR2 YNFKEQ. This CDR3 has 17 amino acids.

The chain has TRBV25-1 and TRBJ2-5; D is undetermined. V was pared by 4 bases and J by 0 bases, with 6 bases between. Germline V gene data show CDR1 as MGHDK and CDR2 as SYGVNS. CDR3 length equals 13 residues. In DNA form, the CDR3 reads TGTGCCAGCAGTGGCGAGAACCAAGAGACCCAGTACTTC. Translated: CASSGENQETQYF.

This chain joins TRBV7-2 and TRBJ2-3, with a tentative D call TRBD2 (5 bases). Trimming pared 1 base from V and 1 base from J, leaving 6 bases between. CDR3 size: 14 residues. The germline V gene has CDR1 SGHTA and CDR2 FQGNSA. The CDR3 DNA reads TGTGCCAGCAGCTTAGTCGGGGGCACAGATACGCAGTATTTT. Translating gives CASSLVGGTDTQYF.

This clone showed up just once. The J gene is TRBJ2-5, the V gene TRBV9; D unresolved. The CDR3 sequence is 15 residues long. CDR1 is SGDLS and CDR2 is YYNGEE in the germline V gene. Trimming stripped 2 bases from V and 1 base from J, with 12 bases between. CDR3 nucleotide sequence: TGTGCCAGCAGCGTCTCTGGCTTGGCCCAAGAGACCCAGTACTTC. Translating gives CASSVSGLAQETQYF. Together with reference TRBV9 and TRBJ2-5, the CDR3 gives the full variable domain: DSGVTQTPKHLITATGQRVTLRCSPRSGDLSVYWYQQSLDQGLQFLIQYYNGEERAKGNILERFSAQQFPDLHSELNLSSLELGDSALYFCASSVSGLAQETQYFGPGTRLLVL.

The V call is TRBV5-1, the J call TRBJ1-1; D uncertain. V was shortened by 1 base and J by 1 base, with 5 bases between the two germline ends. CDR1 SGHRS and CDR2 YFSETQ come from the germline V gene. The CDR3 contains 13 residues. CDR3 in amino acids: CASSLTPNTEAFF. The CDR3 bases are TGCGCCAGCAGCTTGACTCCGAACACTGAAGCTTTCTTT. The full variable domain, its missing parts supplied by reference TRBV5-1 and TRBJ1-1, is KAGVTQTPRYLIKTRGQQVTLSCSPISGHRSVSWYQQTPGQGLQFLFEYFSETQRNKGNFPGRFSGRQFSNSRSEMNVSTLELGDSALYLCASSLTPNTEAFFGQGTRLTVV.

This clone was counted between two and nine times. This chain links TRBV7-3 with TRBJ2-7, with D tentatively TRBD2 (6 bases). V was shortened by 5 bases and J by 6 bases, with 11 bases between the two germline ends. CDR3 size: 12 residues. The germline gives CDR1 SGHTA, CDR2 FQGTGA. DNA for the CDR3: TGTGCCAGCAGCCAGGCGGGGTCCGAGCAGTACTTC. Translating gives CASSQAGSEQYF.

V is TRBV7-9 and J is TRBJ2-1; the match to TRBD1 covers 8 bases. The length of the CDR3 is 15 residues. The germline V gene has CDR1 SEHNR and CDR2 FQNEAQ (reference sequence). V shed 5 bases and J 2 bases; nucleotides not matched to a gene: 5. CDR3 residues: CASSPGTGPYNEQFF. In DNA, the CDR3 is TGTGCCAGCAGCCCCGGGACAGGCCCCTACAATGAGCAGTTCTTC. Filled out from reference TRBV7-9 and TRBJ2-1, the complete variable domain reads DTGVSQNPRHKITKRGQNVTFRCDPISEHNRLYWYRQTLGQGPEFLTYFQNEAQLEKSRLLSDRFSAERPKGSFSTLEIQRTEQGDSAMYLCASSPGTGPYNEQFFGPGTRLTVL.

The chain is built from TRBV7-3 and TRBJ2-5; D unclear. The J call may be mistaken, given a closer DNA end match to TRBJ2-7. The CDR3 contains 11 residues. Germline CDR1 reads SGHTA; CDR2 reads FQGTGA. CDR3 in amino acids: CASTPRHEQYF. The CDR3 DNA follows: TGTGCCAGCACCCCCCGTCACGAGCAGTACTTC.

The chain employs TRBV29-1 and TRBJ2-1; D is perhaps TRBD1 (6 bases). The CDR3 consists of 14 residues. The germline V and J ends were trimmed by 6 bases and 7 bases, with 19 bases remaining between them. Germline CDR1 SQVTM, CDR2 ANQGSEA. CDR3 loop: CSVLRMDSRNEQFF. CDR3 nucleotides: TGCAGCGTCCTACGAATGGACAGCAGGAATGAGCAGTTCTTC.

The chain recombines TRBV4-1 with TRBJ2-1; weak D call: TRBD1 (6 bases). CDR1 MGHRA and CDR2 YSYEKL come from the germline V gene. This CDR3 comprises 16 residues. The ends were cut back, 4 bases at V and 5 bases at J, with 18 bases in the middle. CDR3 sequence (DNA): TGCGCCAGCAGCCGTACCTCAGGGGCGCCCAACAATGAGCAGTTCTTC. It translates to CASSRTSGAPNNEQFF.

This clone was recorded a few times. The chain recombines TRBV27 with TRBJ1-3, with 7 bases matching TRBD1. The J segment lost 2 bases and the V segment lost 5 bases, leaving 9 bases of the junction unmatched. Germline V CDR1 and CDR2: MNHEY, SMNVEV (reference sequence). The CDR3 is made up of 16 amino acids. The DNA for the CDR3 is TGTGCCAGCAGTCCCCGACAGGGAAGTACTGGAAACACCATATATTTT. It specifies CASSPRQGSTGNTIYF.

The chain is built from TRBV9 and TRBJ2-2; a weak D match, TRBD1 (5 bases). The CDR3 length is 17 residues. V was shortened by 4 bases and J by 4 bases, with 20 bases between the two germline ends. Germline V CDR1 and CDR2: SGDLS, YYNGEE. The CDR3 bases are TGTGCCAGCAGCCCTCCCAGCAGGGTTGGTTTCACCGGGGAGCTGTTTTTT. It translates to CASSPPSRVGFTGELFF.

This clone has more than one count but fewer than ten. The chain joins TRBV5-1 to TRBJ2-1; D remains ambiguous. V was clipped by 2 bases and J by 8 bases, with 14 bases between them. The CDR3 length is 14 residues. Germline lookup yields CDR1 SGHRS and CDR2 YFSETQ. Here the CDR3 DNA reads TGCGCCAGCAGCTTAACTGCAATAACGGATGAGCAGTTCTTC. It is translated as CASSLTAITDEQFF. The full variable domain, with the rest looked up from reference TRBV5-1 and TRBJ2-1, is KAGVTQTPRYLIKTRGQQVTLSCSPISGHRSVSWYQQTPGQGLQFLFEYFSETQRNKGNFPGRFSGRQFSNSRSEMNVSTLELGDSALYLCASSLTAITDEQFFGPGTRLTVL.

This sequence joins TRBV7-9 and TRBJ1-1; 7 nucleotides align to TRBD1. The CDR3 is 16 amino acids. With 5 bases clipped from V and 0 bases from J, the junction kept 9 bases outside the gene matches. The germline CDR1 and CDR2 sequences are SEHNR and FQNEAQ (reference sequence). The CDR3 protein is CASSPLPGQLNTEAFF. CDR3 nucleotides: TGTGCCAGCAGCCCCCTACCGGGACAGTTGAACACTGAAGCTTTCTTT.

The chain uses TRBV5-6 and TRBJ2-1, with 8 bases matching TRBD1. V dropped 5 bases and J dropped 3; count of bases not matched to a gene: 4. CDR1 is SGHDT and CDR2 is YYEEEE in the germline V gene. The CDR3 is 14 residues long. Here the CDR3 reads CASSRQGYYNEQFF. CDR3 coding DNA: TGTGCCAGCAGTCGACAGGGGTACTACAATGAGCAGTTCTTC. The full variable domain, its missing parts supplied by reference TRBV5-6 and TRBJ2-1, is DAGVTQSPTHLIKTRGQQVTLRCSPKSGHDTVSWYQQALGQGPQFIFQYYEEEERQRGNFPDRFSGHQFPNYSSELNVNALLLGDSALYLCASSRQGYYNEQFFGPGTRLTVL.

The rearrangement uses TRBV6-1 and TRBJ1-5; perhaps TRBD1 as D (5 bases). V was clipped by 2 bases and J by 6 bases, with 14 bases between them. This CDR3 comprises 15 residues. Germline V gene lookup returns CDR1 MNHNS and CDR2 SASEGT. The CDR3 sequence: CASSEYSGPSQPQHF. The CDR3 nucleotides read TGTGCCAGCAGTGAATATTCAGGGCCCAGTCAGCCCCAGCATTTT.

The chain recombines TRBV5-1 with TRBJ2-7; 8 nucleotides match TRBD2. Germline CDR1 and CDR2: SGHRS and YFSETQ. The CDR3 covers 15 residues. With 0 bases clipped from V and 4 bases from J, the junction kept 6 bases outside the gene matches. CDR3 sequence reads: CASSLVGGAPYEQYF. In DNA, the CDR3 is TGCGCCAGCAGCTTGGTCGGGGGGGCTCCATACGAGCAGTACTTC. The entire variable domain, with the rest obtained from reference TRBV5-1 and TRBJ2-7, is as follows: KAGVTQTPRYLIKTRGQQVTLSCSPISGHRSVSWYQQTPGQGLQFLFEYFSETQRNKGNFPGRFSGRQFSNSRSEMNVSTLELGDSALYLCASSLVGGAPYEQYFGPGTRLTVT.

The chain employs TRBV19 and TRBJ1-3; D not resolved. The CDR3 has 14 amino acids. Trimming took 2 bases from V and 0 from J, leaving 5 bases between them. Germline V gene lookup returns CDR1 LNHDA and CDR2 SQIVND (reference sequence). The CDR3 DNA reads as TGTGCCAGTAGTATAATGGCCTCTGGAAACACCATATATTTT. Translation gives CASSIMASGNTIYF.